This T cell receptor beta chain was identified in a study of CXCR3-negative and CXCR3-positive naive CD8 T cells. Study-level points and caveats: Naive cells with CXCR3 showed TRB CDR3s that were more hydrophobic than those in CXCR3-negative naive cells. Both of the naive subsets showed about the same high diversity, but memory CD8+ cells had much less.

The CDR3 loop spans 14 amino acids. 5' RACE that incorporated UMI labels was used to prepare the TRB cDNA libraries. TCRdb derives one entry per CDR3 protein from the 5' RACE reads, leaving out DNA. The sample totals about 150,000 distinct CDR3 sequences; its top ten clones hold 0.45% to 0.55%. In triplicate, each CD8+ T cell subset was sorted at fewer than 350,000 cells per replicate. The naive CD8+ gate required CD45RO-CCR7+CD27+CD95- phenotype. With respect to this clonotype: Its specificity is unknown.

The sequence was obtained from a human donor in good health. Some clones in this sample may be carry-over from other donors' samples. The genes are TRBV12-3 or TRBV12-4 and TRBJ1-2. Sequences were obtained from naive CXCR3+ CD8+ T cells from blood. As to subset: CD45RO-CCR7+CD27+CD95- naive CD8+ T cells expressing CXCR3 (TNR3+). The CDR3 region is CASSLGADLYGYTF.